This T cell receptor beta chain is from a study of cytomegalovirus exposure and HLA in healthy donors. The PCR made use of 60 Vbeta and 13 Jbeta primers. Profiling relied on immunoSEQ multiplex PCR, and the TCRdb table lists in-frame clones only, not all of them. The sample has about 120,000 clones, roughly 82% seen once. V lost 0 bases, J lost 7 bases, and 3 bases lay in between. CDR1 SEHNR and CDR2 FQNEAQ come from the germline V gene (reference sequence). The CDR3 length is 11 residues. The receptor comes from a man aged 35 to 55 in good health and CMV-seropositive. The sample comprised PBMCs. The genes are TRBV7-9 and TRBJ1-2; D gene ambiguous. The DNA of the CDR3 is TGTGCCAGCAGCTTAGCCTTTGGCTACACCTTC. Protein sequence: CASSLAFGYTF.